This T cell receptor beta chain was captured in a study of blood T cell repertoires in COVID-19. TCRdb keeps only in-frame clones here, not all; method: immunoSEQ multiplex PCR. The profile shows about 57,000 clones, roughly four fifths of them singletons. This receptor was taken from an elderly woman with acute or convalescent COVID-19. Sequencing input: peripheral blood.

Written as DNA, the CDR3 is TGTGCCAGCAGCCCGAAGACCCGGGTCCCGAGAGCGGGGACTGAAGCTTTCTTT. Amino acids: CASSPKTRVPRAGTEAFF. The rearrangement links TRBV21-1 to TRBJ1-1. TRBV21-1 represents a pseudogene. CDR3 length: 18 residues.